This passage covers 10 T cell receptor beta chains from one sample sequenced in a study of shared clonotypes between healthy human individuals. Produced via immunoSEQ multiplex PCR; TCRdb's table is partial and in-frame only. This sample carries over 850,000 clones, around three quarters of them seen once, and the ten largest clones take more than 0.5%. The sample was memory CD4+ T cells from PBMCs. Subset given: CD45RA-negative fraction. The receptors shown here come from a young man in good health. Some clones in this sample may be carry-over from other donors' samples.

The rearrangement joins TRBV7-3 to TRBJ2-2, with D possibly being TRBD1 (7 bases). V was cut by 3 bases and J by 8 bases, with 13 bases left in between. The CDR3 is 14 amino acids. CDR1 and CDR2 (germline): SGHTA, FQGTGA. CDR3 nucleotide sequence: TGTGCCAGCAGCTTCGACAGGGCGGGAGGGGAGCTGTTTTTT. Residues: CASSFDRAGGELFF. Looking up the rest from reference TRBV7-3 and TRBJ2-2 gives the full variable domain: GAGVSQTPSNKVTEKGKYVELRCDPISGHTALYWYRQSLGQGPEFLIYFQGTGAADDSGLPNDRFFAVRPEGSVSTLKIQRTERGDSAVYLCASSFDRAGGELFFGEGSRLTVL.

J is TRBJ2-7 and V is TRBV19, with 7 nucleotides matching TRBD1. Germline V gene data show CDR1 as LNHDA and CDR2 as SQIVND (reference sequence). V shed 10 bases, J shed 2 bases, and the junction held 14 bases outside the gene matches. This CDR3 comprises 15 residues. The CDR3: CATSRGSQGAYEQYF. DNA for the CDR3: TGTGCCACCTCCAGGGGAAGCCAGGGGGCCTACGAGCAGTACTTC.

The J gene is TRBJ2-5, the V gene TRBV4-2; 7 positions match TRBD2. The J segment lost 10 bases and the V segment lost 2 bases, leaving 16 bases of the junction unmatched. The CDR3 covers 16 residues. Germline CDR1 and CDR2: LGHNA and YNFKEQ. The CDR3 loop reads CASSQNRLGGSGDQYF. The CDR3 DNA reads as TGTGCCAGCAGCCAAAACCGCCTGGGGGGGAGTGGCGACCAGTACTTC.

V usage is TRBV19 and J usage is TRBJ1-5; D might be TRBD1 (5 bases). Per the germline V gene, CDR1 is LNHDA and CDR2 is SQIVND (reference sequence). The CDR3 loop spans 16 amino acids. V lost 8 bases and J lost 0, with 17 bases in between. The chain's CDR3 is CASSDINHHSNQPQHF. CDR3 nucleotide sequence: TGTGCCAGTTCGGACATAAACCATCATAGCAATCAGCCCCAGCATTTT.

This rearrangement joins TRBV7-9 to TRBJ2-7, with D tentatively TRBD1 (5 bases). The CDR3 sequence is 13 residues long. Between the trimmed V and J ends, which lost 5 bases and 4 bases, there was a span of 12 bases. Germline CDR1 is SEHNR and CDR2 is FQNEAQ (reference sequence). CDR3 sequence: CASSAGFSYEQYF. The CDR3 DNA reads TGTGCCAGCAGCGCAGGGTTTTCTTACGAGCAGTACTTC. Supplemented by reference TRBV7-9 and TRBJ2-7, the full variable domain reads DTGVSQNPRHKITKRGQNVTFRCDPISEHNRLYWYRQTLGQGPEFLTYFQNEAQLEKSRLLSDRFSAERPKGSFSTLEIQRTEQGDSAMYLCASSAGFSYEQYFGPGTRLTVT.

The chain links TRBV11-2 to TRBJ2-7, with a possible D match to TRBD1 (6 bases). Germline V gene data show CDR1 as SGHAT and CDR2 as FQNNGV. The CDR3 covers 15 residues. Deletions cut 1 base from V and 4 bases from J, with 14 bases between. DNA of the CDR3: TGTGCCAGCAGCTTAGGCAATAACAGGGTTTACGAGCAGTACTTC. Translating it yields CASSLGNNRVYEQYF.

V usage is TRBV29-1 and J usage is TRBJ2-1; no definite D call. The length of the CDR3 is 17 residues. V lost 3 bases and J 8 bases, leaving 26 bases between the germline ends. Germline CDR1 reads SQVTM; CDR2 reads ANQGSEA. Written as DNA, the CDR3 is TGCAGCGTTGAGATTCCCCTGGTTATACGTGGGTTTGATGAGCAGTTCTTC. This gives the protein CSVEIPLVIRGFDEQFF.

The CDR3 DNA reads as TGCGCCAGCAGCTTGGATGGAGCGGGAGGGCAAGAGACCCAGTACTTC. Its translation: CASSLDGAGGQETQYF. The V call is TRBV5-1, the J call TRBJ2-5; 10 bases align to TRBD2. CDR1 is SGHRS and CDR2 is YFSETQ in the germline V gene. This CDR3 contains 16 residues. The V segment lost 0 bases and the J segment 2 bases; nucleotides outside the gene matches: 4.

V and J are TRBV7-3 and TRBJ1-4; TRBD1 matches 9 bases. V lost 3 bases and J lost 5; bases outside the gene matches: 1. This CDR3 is 14 amino acids long. CDR1 is SGHTA and CDR2 is FQGTGA in the germline V gene. In DNA form, the CDR3 reads TGTGCCAGCAGCTTCGGACAGGGGAATGAAAAACTGTTTTTT. As protein: CASSFGQGNEKLFF.

The chain employs TRBV7-3 and TRBJ1-1; 7 bases align to TRBD1. The germline gives CDR1 SGHTA, CDR2 FQGTGA. The CDR3 spans 13 residues. The trim removed 6 bases at V and 5 bases at J, leaving 6 bases unmatched. The CDR3 sequence is CASRGTAETEAFF. CDR3 sequence (DNA): TGTGCCAGCAGAGGGACAGCGGAAACTGAAGCTTTCTTT. Combining the CDR3 with reference TRBV7-3 and TRBJ1-1 gives the whole variable domain GAGVSQTPSNKVTEKGKYVELRCDPISGHTALYWYRQSLGQGPEFLIYFQGTGAADDSGLPNDRFFAVRPEGSVSTLKIQRTERGDSAVYLCASRGTAETEAFFGQGTRLTVV.